This T cell receptor (beta chain) is drawn from a study of T cells in Graves' hyperthyroidism and ophthalmopathy. Regarding the study as a whole: Expanded thyroid clonotypes (above 0.001) were mostly also found in blood.

Patients showing uncontrolled infection, other autoimmune disease, pregnancy or lactation were ineligible. In making diagnoses, clinical symptoms, serum thyroxine and TRAb, thyroid ultrasound and orbital computed tomography were all used. PBMCs were derived from 10 ml fresh peripheral blood. This clonotype was observed at least ten times. What it binds is unknown. RNA transcripts gave rise to amplified TCR beta CDR3 regions. HTBI primers drove first-round RT-PCR of the TCR CDR3. TCRdb used MiXCR to reprocess the multiplex PCR reads, holding one entry per CDR3 protein. The sample comprises about 350,000 distinct CDR3 sequences, approximately 14% of which are singletons, and under 30% rests with the top ten. This TCR was sampled from a woman aged 30 to 39 with Graves' hyperthyroidism. Source material: blood.

The CDR3 DNA sequence: TGTGCCAGCAGCGGAGGGACAGGGGCCTTCGGGGAGACCCAGTACTTC. It is translated as CASSGGTGAFGETQYF. The rearrangement uses TRBV9 and TRBJ2-5, with 10 bases fitting TRBD1. Germline CDR1 and CDR2: SGDLS and YYNGEE. The CDR3 is 16 residues long. J was trimmed by 5 bases and V by 3 bases; bases with no gene match: 10.